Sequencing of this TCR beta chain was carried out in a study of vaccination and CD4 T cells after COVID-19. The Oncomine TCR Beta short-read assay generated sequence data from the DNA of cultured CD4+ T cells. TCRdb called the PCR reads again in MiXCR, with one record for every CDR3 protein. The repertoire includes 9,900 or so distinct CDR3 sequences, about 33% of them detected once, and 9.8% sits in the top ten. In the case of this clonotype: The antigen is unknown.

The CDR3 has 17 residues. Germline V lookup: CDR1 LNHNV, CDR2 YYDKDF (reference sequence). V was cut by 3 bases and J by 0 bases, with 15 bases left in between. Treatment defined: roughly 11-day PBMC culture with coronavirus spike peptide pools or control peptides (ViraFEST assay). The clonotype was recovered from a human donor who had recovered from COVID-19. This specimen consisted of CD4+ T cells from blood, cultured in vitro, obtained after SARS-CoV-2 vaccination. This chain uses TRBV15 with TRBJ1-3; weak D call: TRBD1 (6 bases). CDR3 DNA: TGTGCCACCAGCAGTAAGGGGGAGAGGAACTCTGGAAACACCATATATTTT. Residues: CATSSKGERNSGNTIYF.